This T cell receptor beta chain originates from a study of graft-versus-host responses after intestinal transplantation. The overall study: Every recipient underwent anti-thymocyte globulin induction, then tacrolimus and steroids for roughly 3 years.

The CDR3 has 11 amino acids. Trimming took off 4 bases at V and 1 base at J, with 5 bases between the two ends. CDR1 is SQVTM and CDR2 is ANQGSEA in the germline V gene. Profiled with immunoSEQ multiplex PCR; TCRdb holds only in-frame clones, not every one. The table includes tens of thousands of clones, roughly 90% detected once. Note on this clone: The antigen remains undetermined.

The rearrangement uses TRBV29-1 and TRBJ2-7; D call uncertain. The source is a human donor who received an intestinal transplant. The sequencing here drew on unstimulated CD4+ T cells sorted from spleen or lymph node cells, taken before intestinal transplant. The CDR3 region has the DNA TGCAGCGTTGTGGCGTCCTACGAGCAGTACTTC. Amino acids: CSVVASYEQYF.